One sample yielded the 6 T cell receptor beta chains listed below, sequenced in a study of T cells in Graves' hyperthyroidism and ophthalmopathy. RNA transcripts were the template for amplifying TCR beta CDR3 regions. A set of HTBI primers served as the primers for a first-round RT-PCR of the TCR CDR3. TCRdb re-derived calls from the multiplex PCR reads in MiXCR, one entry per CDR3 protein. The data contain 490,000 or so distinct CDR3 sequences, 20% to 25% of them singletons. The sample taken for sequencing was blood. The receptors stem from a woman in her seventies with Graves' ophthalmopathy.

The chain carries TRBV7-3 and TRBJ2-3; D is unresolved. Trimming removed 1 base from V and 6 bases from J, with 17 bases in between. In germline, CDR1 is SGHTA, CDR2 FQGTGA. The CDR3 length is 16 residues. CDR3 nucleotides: TGTGCCAGCAGCTTAATTAGTGCTGAACTCGGGGATACGCAGTATTTT. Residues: CASSLISAELGDTQYF. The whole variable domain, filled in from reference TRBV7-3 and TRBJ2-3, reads GAGVSQTPSNKVTEKGKYVELRCDPISGHTALYWYRQSLGQGPEFLIYFQGTGAADDSGLPNDRFFAVRPEGSVSTLKIQRTERGDSAVYLCASSLISAELGDTQYFGPGTRLTVL.

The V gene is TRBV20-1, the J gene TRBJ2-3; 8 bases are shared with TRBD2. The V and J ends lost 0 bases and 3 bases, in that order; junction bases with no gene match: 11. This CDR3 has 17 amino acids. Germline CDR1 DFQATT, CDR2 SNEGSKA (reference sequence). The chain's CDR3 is CSARDLGGRLATDTQYF. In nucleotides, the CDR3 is TGCAGTGCTAGAGATCTGGGTGGGAGACTAGCGACAGATACGCAGTATTTT.

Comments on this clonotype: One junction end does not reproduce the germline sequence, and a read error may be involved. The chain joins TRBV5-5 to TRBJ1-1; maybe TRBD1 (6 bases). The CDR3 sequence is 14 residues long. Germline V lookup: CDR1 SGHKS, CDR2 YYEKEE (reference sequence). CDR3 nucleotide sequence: TGTGCCAGCAGCCTCAGGACAGAGAACGCTGAAGCTTTCTTT. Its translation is CASSLRTENAEAFF.

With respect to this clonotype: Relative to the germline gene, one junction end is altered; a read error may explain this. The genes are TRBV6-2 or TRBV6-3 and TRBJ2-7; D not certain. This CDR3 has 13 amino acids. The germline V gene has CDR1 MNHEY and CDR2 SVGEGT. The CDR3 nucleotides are TGTGCCAGCAGGTACTCTCAGGAGAACGAGCAGTACTTC. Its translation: CASRYSQENEQYF.

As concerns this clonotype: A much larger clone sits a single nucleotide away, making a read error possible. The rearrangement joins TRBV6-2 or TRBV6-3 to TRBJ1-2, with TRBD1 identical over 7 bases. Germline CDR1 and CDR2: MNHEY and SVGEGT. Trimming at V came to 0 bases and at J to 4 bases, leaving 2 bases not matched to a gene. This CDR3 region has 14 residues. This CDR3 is CASSYSQGSYGYTF. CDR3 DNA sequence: TGTGCCAGCAGTTACTCACAGGGGAGCTATGGCTACACCTTC.

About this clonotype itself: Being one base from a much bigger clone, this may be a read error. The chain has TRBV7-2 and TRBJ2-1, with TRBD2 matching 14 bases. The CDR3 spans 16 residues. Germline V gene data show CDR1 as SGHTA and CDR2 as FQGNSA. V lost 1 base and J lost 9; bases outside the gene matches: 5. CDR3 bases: TGTGCCAGCAGCTTAGAGGGGACTAGCGGGAGTATTGAGCAGTTCTTC. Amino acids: CASSLEGTSGSIEQFF.